The 26 T cell receptor beta chains in this list originate from one sample, sequenced in a study of blood T cell repertoires in COVID-19. Generated by immunoSEQ multiplex PCR, the TCRdb table keeps only in-frame clones and is missing some. This table has roughly 160,000 clones, 75% to 85% appearing once. Sequencing used peripheral blood. The receptors stem from an older woman with COVID-19, enrolled during active disease.

The V and J genes are TRBV6-6 and TRBJ2-5; D remains ambiguous. Germline CDR1 MNHNY, CDR2 SVGAGI (reference sequence). V shed 5 bases and J shed 1 base, with 11 bases lying between them. The CDR3 runs 14 residues. CDR3 sequence (DNA): TGTGCCAGCAGTAATCTTAGGAGCCAAGAGACCCAGTACTTC. Its translation: CASSNLRSQETQYF.

The chain combines TRBV3-1 (or the pseudogene TRBV3-2) with TRBJ2-5; D might be TRBD2 (6 bases). The CDR3 has 19 residues. Germline V lookup: CDR1 LGHDT, CDR2 YNNKEL (reference sequence). The V gene lost 0 bases and the J gene lost 6 bases, with 26 bases spanning the gap. The CDR3 sequence is CASSQERGGKVFQEKTQYF. Here the CDR3 DNA reads TGTGCCAGCAGCCAAGAGAGAGGAGGGAAGGTATTTCAAGAGAAGACCCAGTACTTC.

Concerning this clone: The same CDR3 is also encoded by other DNA sequences in this sample. V usage is TRBV24-1 and J usage is TRBJ1-4; the match to TRBD1 covers 7 bases. This CDR3 is 14 amino acids long. The J segment lost 8 bases and the V segment lost 4 bases, leaving 6 bases of the junction unmatched. Germline-derived CDR1 and CDR2 are KGHDR and SFDVKD. The DNA of the CDR3 is TGTGCCACCAGTGACCAGGGGGTGGAAGAAAAACTGTTTTTT. This gives the protein CATSDQGVEEKLFF.

The rearrangement joins TRBV5-4 to TRBJ2-3; no clear D gene. From germline, CDR1 is SGHNT and CDR2 YYREEE (reference sequence). The CDR3 length is 15 residues. Trimming removed 4 bases at V and 2 bases at J, with 14 bases between. DNA for the CDR3: TGTGCCAGCAGCCACCCGAACAAATACACAGATACGCAGTATTTT. Its translation is CASSHPNKYTDTQYF.

The CDR3 sequence: CASSLSQGGYEQYF. The CDR3 DNA follows: TGTGCCAGCAGCCTTTCACAGGGGGGCTACGAGCAGTACTTC. J is TRBJ2-7 and V is TRBV11-1, with 8 bases identical to TRBD1. CDR3 size: 14 residues. The germline gives CDR1 SGHAT, CDR2 FQDESV (reference sequence). The ends lost 5 bases at V and 3 bases at J; junction bases unmatched: 6.

This chain joins TRBV21-1 and TRBJ2-5; the table's D call TRBD1 went unverified against the DNA. TRBV21-1 is recorded as a pseudogene. The CDR3 totals 15 residues. The CDR3, as DNA: TGTGCCAGCAGCAAAGGGGCAGGGCTTTGGGAGACCCAGTACTTC. It yields the protein CASSKGAGLWETQYF.

This clone was seen a handful of times. The chain combines TRBV7-6 with TRBJ2-7, with 12 bases identical to TRBD2. The CDR3 extends over 15 amino acids. Germline assignment: CDR1 SGHVS and CDR2 FNYEAQ. The V segment lost 4 bases and the J segment 6 bases; nucleotides outside the gene matches: 7. CDR3 DNA: TGTGCCAGCAGCTCGACTAGCGGGAGAGGTCGCGAGCAGTACTTC. Translation: CASSSTSGRGREQYF.

CDR3: CATSRDSSGGQPQHF. The CDR3 nucleotides are TGTGCCACCAGCAGAGATAGTTCGGGGGGCCAGCCCCAGCATTTT. This rearrangement joins TRBV15 to TRBJ1-5, with D perhaps matching TRBD1 (6 bases). Trimming shortened V by 0 bases and J by 7 bases, and 13 bases separated the two germline ends. The CDR3 extends over 15 amino acids. Germline V gene data show CDR1 as LNHNV and CDR2 as YYDKDF (reference sequence).

The chain recombines TRBV20-1 with TRBJ1-6; D ambiguous. Trimming stripped 3 bases from V and 6 bases from J, with 15 bases between. CDR1 is DFQATT, CDR2 SNEGSKA, per germline (reference sequence). The CDR3 sequence is 15 residues long. This CDR3 reads CSASPRGRGNSPLHF. CDR3 coding DNA: TGCAGTGCTAGTCCGAGAGGCCGCGGTAATTCACCCCTCCACTTT.

This clone has a handful of counts. The chain joins TRBV27 to TRBJ1-6; D not resolved. Trimming left V 3 bases short and J 8 bases short, with 5 bases between. Germline-derived CDR1 and CDR2 are MNHEY and SMNVEV (reference sequence). CDR3 length: 12 residues. The CDR3 is CASSFFDSPLHF. The CDR3 DNA reads as TGTGCCAGCAGTTTTTTCGATTCACCCCTCCACTTT.

The V call is TRBV2, the J call TRBJ1-6, with D unresolved. CDR1 and CDR2 (germline): SNHLY, FYNNEI. V lost 7 bases, J lost 0 bases, and 10 bases lay in between. The CDR3 is made up of 15 amino acids. CDR3 in amino acids: CASKEVGSYNSPLHF. Written as DNA, the CDR3 is TGTGCCAGCAAAGAGGTGGGCTCCTATAATTCACCCCTCCACTTT. Variable domain in full (rest from reference TRBV2 and TRBJ1-6): EPEVTQTPSHQVTQMGQEVILRCVPISNHLYFYWYRQILGQKVEFLVSFYNNEISEKSEIFDDQFSVERPDGSNFTLKIRSTKLEDSAMYFCASKEVGSYNSPLHFGNGTRLTVT.

V and J are TRBV3-1 (or the pseudogene TRBV3-2) and TRBJ1-5, with D perhaps matching TRBD1 (6 bases). V lost 8 bases to trimming and J lost 0 bases, with 8 bases between them. The V gene's germline CDR1 is LGHDT and CDR2 YNNKEL (reference sequence). The CDR3 extends over 13 amino acids. For the CDR3, the DNA is TGTGCCAGCGGACAGTCTAGCAATCAGCCCCAGCATTTT. Protein product: CASGQSSNQPQHF.

The chain combines TRBV7-2 with TRBJ1-4; weak D call: TRBD1 (6 bases). This CDR3 contains 15 residues. V was pared by 6 bases and J by 6 bases, with 17 bases between. Germline V gives CDR1 SGHTA, CDR2 FQGNSA. In DNA, the CDR3 is TGTGCCAGCAGTCGAGTGGGGGCCCGTCATGAAAAACTGTTTTTT. Translated, it gives CASSRVGARHEKLFF.

The chain joins TRBV27 to TRBJ2-3; a weak D match, TRBD1 (5 bases). The germline V gene has CDR1 MNHEY and CDR2 SMNVEV (reference sequence). Trimming shortened V by 3 bases and J by 6 bases, and 13 bases separated the two germline ends. The CDR3 runs 14 residues. CDR3 bases: TGTGCCAGCAGTTTGTACAGGCTTTCCGATACGCAGTATTTT. It translates to CASSLYRLSDTQYF.

This chain links TRBV4-3 with TRBJ2-4; 8 nucleotides line up with TRBD1. CDR1 and CDR2 (germline): LGHNA, YSLEER. With V trimmed by 1 base and J by 5 bases, 4 bases remained unmatched. This CDR3 comprises 15 residues. CDR3 sequence (DNA): TGCGCCAGCAGCCAAGGAGGACAGGGCCAAAACATTCAGTACTTC. This codes for CASSQGGQGQNIQYF.

The chain couples TRBV19 to TRBJ2-7; D call uncertain. V dropped 3 bases and J dropped 2 bases, with 14 bases sitting between them. Germline CDR1 LNHDA, CDR2 SQIVND (reference sequence). The CDR3 is 15 amino acids. CDR3 sequence reads: CASSIPGLPPYEQYF. For the CDR3, the DNA is TGTGCCAGTAGTATCCCCGGGTTACCGCCCTACGAGCAGTACTTC.

The CDR3 here is CASSLVQAVQPQHF. The CDR3 coding sequence is TGTGCCAGCAGTTTAGTACAGGCAGTCCAGCCCCAGCATTTT. The chain carries TRBV28 and TRBJ1-5; D is perhaps TRBD1 (5 bases). The CDR3 is 14 amino acids. V was cut by 2 bases and J by 7 bases, with 12 bases left in between. Germline lookup yields CDR1 MDHEN and CDR2 SYDVKM.

CDR3 bases: TGTGCCAGCAGGGGGACAGCCAATCAGCCCCAGCATTTT. This encodes CASRGTANQPQHF. The rearrangement uses TRBV2 and TRBJ1-5, with TRBD1 matching 7 bases. The germline V gene encodes CDR1 SNHLY and CDR2 FYNNEI. The CDR3 has 13 residues. V lost 6 bases and J lost 3; bases outside the gene matches: 2. Supplemented by reference TRBV2 and TRBJ1-5, the full variable domain reads EPEVTQTPSHQVTQMGQEVILRCVPISNHLYFYWYRQILGQKVEFLVSFYNNEISEKSEIFDDQFSVERPDGSNFTLKIRSTKLEDSAMYFCASRGTANQPQHFGDGTRLSIL.

V usage is TRBV28 and J usage is TRBJ2-1; 16 nucleotides line up with TRBD2. Trimming at V came to 5 bases and at J to 8 bases, leaving 3 bases not matched to a gene. The CDR3 has 15 residues. From germline, CDR1 is MDHEN and CDR2 SYDVKM. CDR3 coding DNA: TGTGCCAGCAGTCCGGGACTAGCGGGAGGGTATGAGCAGTTCTTC. This encodes CASSPGLAGGYEQFF.

This clone was observed once. V usage is TRBV3-1 (or the pseudogene TRBV3-2) and J usage is TRBJ2-1, with TRBD2 matching over 11 bases. Trimming removed 3 bases from V and 1 base from J; junction bases left unmatched: 2. The CDR3 is 16 amino acids. Germline V lookup: CDR1 LGHDT, CDR2 YNNKEL (reference sequence). CDR3 DNA sequence: TGTGCCAGCAGCCACGCTAGCGGGAGGTCCTACAATGAGCAGTTCTTC. Its protein is CASSHASGRSYNEQFF.

J is TRBJ1-1 and V is TRBV5-1; 7 bases map to TRBD1. Germline V CDR1 and CDR2: SGHRS, YFSETQ. The V segment lost 3 bases and the J segment 1 base; nucleotides outside the gene matches: 9. CDR3 length equals 16 residues. CDR3 in amino acids: CASSSRQGRGNTEAFF. The CDR3 DNA sequence: TGCGCCAGCAGCTCCAGACAGGGACGGGGGAACACTGAAGCTTTCTTT.

This chain connects TRBV6-2 or TRBV6-3 to TRBJ2-3, with TRBD1 matching over 7 bases. V gave up 2 bases and J gave up 4 bases; unmatched junction bases: 9. CDR1 MNHEY and CDR2 SVGEGT come from the germline V gene. The CDR3 extends over 16 amino acids. This CDR3 reads CASSYGLRGRSDTQYF. Here the CDR3 DNA reads TGTGCCAGCAGTTACGGTCTAAGGGGGCGATCAGATACGCAGTATTTT.

The rearrangement joins TRBV7-2 to TRBJ2-3; 9 bases align to TRBD2. With V trimmed by 2 bases and J by 1 base, 1 base remained unmatched. This CDR3 region has 15 residues. Germline V gene sequence: CDR1 SGHTA, CDR2 FQGNSA. The CDR3 nucleotides read TGTGCCAGCAGCTTATCTAGCGGGGGCACAGATACGCAGTATTTT. This sequence encodes CASSLSSGGTDTQYF.

J is TRBJ2-1 and V is TRBV4-1; D gene ambiguous. The germline V gene has CDR1 MGHRA and CDR2 YSYEKL. Trimming stripped 0 bases from V and 3 bases from J, with 12 bases between. The CDR3 consists of 16 residues. CDR3 DNA: TGCGCCAGCAGCCAAGATGTTTCTACCTACTACAATGAGCAGTTCTTC. Translation gives CASSQDVSTYYNEQFF.

The CDR3 nucleotides read TGTGCCAGCAGTCGGGAATCTGGGGCCAACGTCCTGACTTTC. Amino acid sequence: CASSRESGANVLTF. The chain links TRBV7-3 to TRBJ2-6, with D tentatively TRBD2 (5 bases). Germline loops: CDR1 SGHTA, CDR2 FQGTGA. V lost 6 bases and J lost 1, with 7 bases in between. CDR3 length: 14 residues.

This sequence joins TRBV19 and TRBJ1-1; 7 bases map to TRBD1. With V trimmed by 10 bases and J by 1 base, 9 bases remained unmatched. This CDR3 region has 14 residues. Germline CDR1 reads LNHDA; CDR2 reads SQIVND (reference sequence). The CDR3 DNA follows: TGTGCCACCTGCGACAGGGTAACGAACACTGAAGCTTTCTTT. This sequence encodes CATCDRVTNTEAFF.